This T cell receptor beta chain was captured in a study of cytomegalovirus exposure and HLA in healthy donors. Study-level points and caveats: CMV serostatus stood as the only immune exposure information on hand. Sequencing had likely introduced a cluster of highly shared sequence variants as an artifact. Being productive about 90% or about 30% of the time was typical of most TCR beta V segments in an earlier analysis. Researchers catalogued 150 or so TCR beta chains as cytomegalovirus-associated.

V lost 8 bases, J lost 2 bases, and 18 bases lay in between. From germline, CDR1 is SNHLY and CDR2 FYNNEI. The CDR3 covers 16 residues. Of note for this clone: The antigen is unknown.

PCR used 60 Vbeta primers and 13 Jbeta primers. Sequencing was performed with immunoSEQ multiplex PCR; in TCRdb, only in-frame clones are kept and a portion is missing. Among 100,000 to 150,000 clones listed, around 78% were seen once. Input material: PBMCs. This chain joins TRBV2 and TRBJ2-2, with TRBD2 as a possible D gene (5 bases). The receptor's source is a woman in her forties in good health and CMV-seronegative. In DNA, the CDR3 is TGTGCCAGCGGGAGCTCCCGGGGATCTAACACCGGGGAGCTGTTTTTT. Translated: CASGSSRGSNTGELFF.